What follows are 9 T cell receptor beta chains derived from one specimen sequenced in a study of human T cells and chemical hapten exposure. Via MiXCR, TCRdb re-called the RACE reads, giving one row per CDR3 protein. This sample yields 350,000 to 400,000 distinct CDR3 sequences, of which over 6% are seen a single time; about 5% belongs to the top ten. Time point in this sample: patch test 2, 6 weeks after DPC sensitization. Treatment of the sample: therapeutic diphenylcyclopropenone sensitization with weekly scalp DPC. The sample was whole blood, taken in connection with sensitization to the hapten diphenylcyclopropenone (DPC). These receptors were obtained from a woman younger than 30 with alopecia areata. Some clones in this sample may be carry-over from other donors' samples.

V gene TRBV6-5 combines with J gene TRBJ2-2, with 12 positions matching TRBD2. The V gene's germline CDR1 is MNHEY and CDR2 SVGAGI. J gave up 9 bases and V 0 bases, and 11 bases lay outside the gene matches. The CDR3 covers 18 residues. CDR3 residues: CASSYSSRGLAGSRELFF. CDR3 DNA sequence: TGTGCCAGCAGTTACTCGAGTAGAGGACTAGCGGGGAGTCGGGAGCTGTTTTTT.

The sample holds one count of this clonotype. The chain has TRBV12-3 or TRBV12-4 and TRBJ2-4; no definite D call. The CDR3 sequence is 16 residues long. V lost 3 bases and J 8 bases, leaving 20 bases between the germline ends. CDR3 loop: CASSFSPRSDPDIQYF. The CDR3 bases are TGTGCCAGCAGTTTTTCCCCCAGGTCGGACCCAGACATTCAGTACTTC.

This clonotype turned up a few times. This chain connects TRBV6-5 to TRBJ1-5, with a possible D match to TRBD1 (5 bases). Trimming took off 6 bases at V and 6 bases at J, with 24 bases between the two ends. The CDR3 extends over 17 amino acids. Germline V gene lookup returns CDR1 MNHEY and CDR2 SVGAGI. CDR3 sequence reads: CASSYGSPGGVRQPQHF. The CDR3, as DNA: TGTGCCAGCAGCTACGGTTCCCCCGGGGGGGTCCGTCAGCCCCAGCATTTT.

This clonotype was observed at least ten times. This sequence joins TRBV11-2 and TRBJ1-1; no clear D. The germline V gene encodes CDR1 SGHAT and CDR2 FQNNGV. The CDR3 spans 13 residues. The V end lost 7 bases, the J end lost 0 bases, and 9 bases lay between the germline ends. The CDR3, as DNA: TGTGCCAGCAAAAATAAACTGAACACTGAAGCTTTCTTT. Translation: CASKNKLNTEAFF. Combining the CDR3 with reference TRBV11-2 and TRBJ1-1 gives the whole variable domain EAGVAQSPRYKIIEKRQSVAFWCNPISGHATLYWYQQILGQGPKLLIQFQNNGVVDDSQLPKDRFSAERLKGVDSTLKIQPAKLEDSAVYLCASKNKLNTEAFFGQGTRLTVV.

At least ten counts were recorded for this clonotype. This chain links TRBV6-5 with TRBJ2-2; TRBD1 or TRBD2 may be the D gene (5 bases each). Germline values: CDR1 MNHEY, CDR2 SVGAGI. Trimming removed 7 bases from V and 9 bases from J, with 15 bases in between. There are 13 residues in the CDR3. CDR3 sequence reads: CASINSGTRELFF. The CDR3 DNA is TGTGCCAGCATTAACTCCGGGACGAGGGAGCTGTTTTTT.

This clonotype was seen a handful of times. V and J are TRBV10-3 and TRBJ2-3, with no clear D. CDR1 is ENHRY and CDR2 is SYGVKD in the germline V gene. The V end was cut by 1 base, the J end by 0 bases, with 2 bases between. The CDR3 has 13 amino acids. CDR3 sequence reads: CAISEYSTDTQYF. The CDR3 DNA is TGTGCCATCAGTGAGTATAGCACAGATACGCAGTATTTT.

This clonotype has a count of ten or more. The rearrangement uses TRBV6-6 and TRBJ1-3; D gene uncertain. Germline CDR1 is MNHNY and CDR2 is SVGAGI (reference sequence). V dropped 10 bases and J dropped 3 bases, with 16 bases sitting between them. This CDR3 is 14 amino acids long. CDR3 sequence: CATLWLTVGNTIYF. CDR3 bases: TGTGCCACCCTCTGGCTTACCGTTGGAAACACCATATATTTT.

This clonotype was seen a few times. This chain joins TRBV4-2 and TRBJ2-2; D may be TRBD2 (5 bases). Germline values: CDR1 LGHNA, CDR2 YNFKEQ. V lost 0 bases to trimming and J lost 4 bases, with 15 bases between them. This CDR3 region has 17 residues. This chain's CDR3 is CASSQDGIRTLTGELFF. DNA of the CDR3: TGTGCCAGCAGCCAAGATGGGATCCGGACTCTCACCGGGGAGCTGTTTTTT.

The rearrangement links TRBV12-3 or TRBV12-4 to TRBJ1-1; 7 bases are a match to TRBD1. The V segment lost 5 bases and the J segment 4 bases; nucleotides outside the gene matches: 10. The CDR3 covers 15 residues. CDR3 sequence (DNA): TGTGCCAGCAGTCGCCGACAGGGTGGCGGCACTGAAGCTTTCTTT. Its translation is CASSRRQGGGTEAFF.